Reported below is one T cell receptor beta chain. Its antigen remains unknown. As to treatment: 10-day PBMC culture with coronavirus spike peptide pools or control peptides (ViraFEST assay). According to the study, CD4+ T cells from the unexposed donor were gathered ahead of the COVID-19 pandemic (2011-2018). With about 10 ug/ml peptide pools and roughly 9.4 IU/ml IL-2, PBMCs were cultured at some 2 million per well. Sequenced with the Oncomine TCR Beta short-read assay was DNA taken from cultured CD4+ T cells. It was cultured CD4+ T cells from which genomic DNA was extracted. TCRdb itself ran the PCR reads through MiXCR, one entry per CDR3 protein. This sample has more than 9,000 distinct CDR3 sequences, with about 32% found just once. After removal of 7 bases from V and 7 bases from J, the junction contained 9 bases not matched to a gene. This CDR3 spans 14 amino acids. Germline assignment: CDR1 KGHDR and CDR2 SFDVKD.

This record belongs to a study of vaccination and CD4 T cells after COVID-19. The sequence was obtained from a human donor in good health. Sequencing used CD4+ T cells from blood, cultured in vitro. This chain links TRBV24-1 with TRBJ2-1; 7 nucleotides agree with TRBD2. The CDR3 protein is CATSAGLVGNEQFF. In DNA form, the CDR3 reads TGTGCCACCAGCGCAGGACTAGTCGGGAATGAGCAGTTCTTC.